This passage covers 28 T cell receptor beta chains from one sample sequenced in a study of cytomegalovirus exposure and HLA in healthy donors. A multiplex PCR was run with 60 Vbeta primers and 13 Jbeta primers. Measured with immunoSEQ multiplex PCR; TCRdb has only the in-frame clones, and not every one. Found here are approximately 100,000 clones, approximately 80% of them singletons; the top ten hold roughly 5.4%. The sample comprised PBMCs. Receptors were obtained from a young woman in good health and CMV-seropositive.

This chain joins TRBV5-1 and TRBJ2-5, with 8 bases lining up with TRBD2. The CDR3 sequence is 12 residues long. Germline trimming cut 9 bases from V and 4 bases from J; bases unmatched to any gene: 5. Germline V gives CDR1 SGHRS, CDR2 YFSETQ. CDR3 bases: TGCGCCACGGGAGGGGATCGAGAGACCCAGTACTTC. As protein: CATGGDRETQYF.

The rearrangement joins TRBV15 to TRBJ1-2; D is perhaps TRBD1 (6 bases). Germline assignment: CDR1 LNHNV and CDR2 YYDKDF (reference sequence). With 1 base removed from V and 5 bases from J, the gap between germline ends came to 14 bases. The CDR3 covers 15 residues. DNA of the CDR3: TGTGCCACCAGCAGAGTTCAGGGGCCCCTTTATGGCTACACCTTC. It codes for CATSRVQGPLYGYTF.

The chain employs TRBV4-1 and TRBJ2-4; D might be TRBD1 (6 bases). The CDR3 loop spans 16 amino acids. V shed 0 bases and J shed 6 bases, with 15 bases lying between them. Germline V CDR1 and CDR2: MGHRA, YSYEKL. The CDR3 protein is CASSQDVATGGNIQYF. The CDR3, as DNA: TGCGCCAGCAGCCAAGATGTCGCGACAGGAGGAAACATTCAGTACTTC.

A remark on this clone: The junction departs from germline at one end; a sequencing error may be responsible. The chain uses TRBV7-4 and TRBJ2-4; TRBD2 matches 8 bases. Per the germline V gene, CDR1 is SGHVT and CDR2 is SQSDAQ. The CDR3 runs to 15 residues. The CDR3 bases are TGCAACCTTTGCATAGCGGGAATAGCCAAAAACATTCAGTACTTC. Translation: CNLCIAGIAKNIQYF.

This clone appeared a few times. This rearrangement joins TRBV30 to TRBJ1-5, with D unresolved. Between the trimmed V and J ends, which lost 5 bases and 2 bases, there was a span of 13 bases. Germline assignment: CDR1 GTSNPN and CDR2 SVGIG (reference sequence). This CDR3 contains 14 residues. The CDR3 DNA sequence: TGTGCCTGGGCATGCCATCTAGGCAATCAGCCCCAGCATTTT. Its translation: CAWACHLGNQPQHF. Combining the CDR3 with reference TRBV30 and TRBJ1-5 gives the whole variable domain SQTIHQWPATLVQPVGSPLSLECTVEGTSNPNLYWYRQAAGRGLQLLFYSVGIGQISSEVPQNLSASRPQDRQFILSSKKLLLSDSGFYLCAWACHLGNQPQHFGDGTRLSIL.

The rearrangement uses TRBV7-2 and TRBJ2-1, with TRBD2 matching 9 bases. This CDR3 is 15 amino acids long. In germline, CDR1 is SGHTA, CDR2 FQGNSA. J lost 3 bases, V lost 6 bases, and 6 bases had no gene match. CDR3 amino acids: CASRPTSGNYNEQFF. DNA for the CDR3: TGTGCCAGCAGGCCGACTAGCGGTAACTACAATGAGCAGTTCTTC.

The chain employs TRBV2 and TRBJ2-7; 8 bases align to TRBD1. This CDR3 contains 15 residues. Germline values: CDR1 SNHLY, CDR2 FYNNEI. J gave up 3 bases and V 4 bases, and 8 bases lay outside the gene matches. This CDR3 is CASSAGGDRSYEQYF. CDR3 nucleotide sequence: TGTGCCAGCAGTGCCGGTGGGGACAGGAGCTACGAGCAGTACTTC.

The chain links TRBV5-5 to TRBJ2-7; 7 positions match TRBD2. Germline-derived CDR1 and CDR2 are SGHKS and YYEKEE (reference sequence). The CDR3 loop spans 13 amino acids. The J segment lost 7 bases and the V segment lost 0 bases, leaving 4 bases of the junction unmatched. CDR3 DNA sequence: TGTGCCAGCAGCTTGGATTTGGGAGGGGAGCAGTACTTC. Translating gives CASSLDLGGEQYF.

By share, this clone counts as medium-sized. This sequence joins TRBV28 and TRBJ1-1; 9 nucleotides agree with TRBD1. Per the germline V gene, CDR1 is MDHEN and CDR2 is SYDVKM. The length of the CDR3 is 16 residues. With V trimmed by 6 bases and J by 0 bases, 8 bases remained unmatched. CDR3 region: CASSPSGQGMNTEAFF. The DNA for the CDR3 is TGTGCCAGCAGCCCTTCGGGACAGGGTATGAACACTGAAGCTTTCTTT.

The chain is built from TRBV18 and TRBJ1-6; D not certain. Germline-derived CDR1 and CDR2 are KGHSH and LQKENI. The V end lost 2 bases, the J end lost 3 bases, and 8 bases lay between the germline ends. The CDR3 loop spans 15 amino acids. The CDR3 reads CASSPGLDYNSPLHF. CDR3 coding DNA: TGTGCCAGCTCACCAGGACTGGACTATAATTCACCCCTCCACTTT.

The rearrangement uses TRBV27 and TRBJ1-1, with D unclear. The CDR3 runs 14 residues. V lost 2 bases and J 1 base, leaving 8 bases between the germline ends. CDR1 is MNHEY and CDR2 is SMNVEV in the germline V gene (reference sequence). The CDR3 loop reads CASSLDGGNTEAFF. DNA of the CDR3: TGTGCCAGCAGTTTAGATGGAGGGAACACTGAAGCTTTCTTT.

The V gene is TRBV28, the J gene TRBJ2-7, with D perhaps TRBD1 (6 bases). V dropped 8 bases and J dropped 4 bases, with 12 bases sitting between them. The CDR3 is 12 residues long. The germline V gene has CDR1 MDHEN and CDR2 SYDVKM. DNA of the CDR3: TGTGCCAGCCGGGACATCAGATACGAGCAGTACTTC. Protein product: CASRDIRYEQYF.

The chain is built from TRBV4-1 and TRBJ2-2, with D perhaps matching TRBD2 (5 bases). The germline gives CDR1 MGHRA, CDR2 YSYEKL. The CDR3 runs 19 residues. V was clipped by 1 base and J by 0 bases, with 18 bases between them. CDR3 DNA: TGCGCCAGCAGCCAAGGTGGAGTGAGCAGCGGATCGAACACCGGGGAGCTGTTTTTT. Translation gives CASSQGGVSSGSNTGELFF.

The chain couples TRBV11-2 to TRBJ2-7; the match to TRBD2 covers 10 bases. V shed 3 bases, J shed 2 bases, and the junction held 4 bases outside the gene matches. Germline CDR1 and CDR2: SGHAT and FQNNGV. There are 15 residues in the CDR3. The CDR3 loop reads CASSFTSGVAYEQYF. CDR3 DNA sequence: TGTGCCAGCAGCTTTACTAGCGGGGTGGCCTACGAGCAGTACTTC.

The table lists this clone with a few counts. The rearrangement joins TRBV18 to TRBJ1-5; D is ambiguous. The ends were cut back, 3 bases at V and 2 bases at J, with 8 bases in the middle. The CDR3 is made up of 14 amino acids. Germline V gene lookup returns CDR1 KGHSH and CDR2 LQKENI. The CDR3 spells CASSPGDGNQPQHF. CDR3 nucleotide sequence: TGTGCCAGCTCACCGGGAGATGGCAATCAGCCCCAGCATTTT.

This chain uses TRBV28 with TRBJ2-7; TRBD1 might be the D (7 bases). V was clipped by 5 bases and J by 7 bases, with 15 bases between them. CDR1 is MDHEN, CDR2 SYDVKM, per germline. The CDR3 is 13 amino acids. Written as DNA, the CDR3 is TGTGCCAGCAGTGCTCCAGGGGGGAGTGAGCAGTACTTC. This sequence encodes CASSAPGGSEQYF.

This sequence joins TRBV5-6 and TRBJ2-7, with 10 bases identical to TRBD2. J gave up 5 bases and V 2 bases, and 4 bases lay outside the gene matches. This CDR3 contains 14 residues. Looked up from germline, CDR1 is SGHDT and CDR2 is YYEEEE. CDR3 in DNA: TGTGCCAGCAGCTTCCTAGCGGGAGTGGACGAGCAGTACTTC. This codes for CASSFLAGVDEQYF.

This sequence joins TRBV7-2 and TRBJ1-2; D perhaps matches TRBD1 (5 bases). The CDR3 runs 14 residues. CDR1 SGHTA and CDR2 FQGNSA come from the germline V gene. Trimming left V 5 bases short and J 4 bases short, with 14 bases between. CDR3 coding DNA: TGTGCCAGCAGCACCAGCGGGACGGCCTATGGCTACACCTTC. Protein: CASSTSGTAYGYTF.

With regard to this clone: The same CDR3 can be traced to other DNA sequences in this sample. The chain employs TRBV5-1 and TRBJ2-7; 11 bases align to TRBD1. The CDR3 extends over 15 amino acids. V dropped 0 bases and J dropped 3; count of bases not matched to a gene: 2. Looked up from germline, CDR1 is SGHRS and CDR2 is YFSETQ. CDR3 sequence: CASSLGGTGGYEQYF. CDR3 nucleotide sequence: TGCGCCAGCAGCTTGGGAGGGACAGGGGGCTACGAGCAGTACTTC.

V usage is TRBV6-1 and J usage is TRBJ2-4; D may be TRBD2 (6 bases). Trimming removed 2 bases at V and 3 bases at J, with 14 bases between. CDR3 length: 16 residues. Germline values: CDR1 MNHNS, CDR2 SASEGT. In DNA form, the CDR3 reads TGTGCCAGCAGTGAATTTGAGGGAGGCGTCAAAAACATTCAGTACTTC. Residues: CASSEFEGGVKNIQYF.

The chain recombines TRBV9 with TRBJ2-7; 9 nucleotides match TRBD2. This CDR3 has 14 amino acids. CDR1 is SGDLS, CDR2 YYNGEE, per germline. The ends lost 4 bases at V and 6 bases at J; junction bases unmatched: 8. This CDR3 reads CASSPSGLAREQYF. Written as DNA, the CDR3 is TGTGCCAGCAGCCCCTCGGGACTAGCTCGCGAGCAGTACTTC.

The rearrangement links TRBV4-2 to TRBJ2-2; a weak D match, TRBD2 (5 bases). V shed 0 bases and J shed 3 bases, with 14 bases lying between them. The CDR3 is 17 amino acids. Germline loops: CDR1 LGHNA, CDR2 YNFKEQ. The CDR3 DNA follows: TGTGCCAGCAGCCAAGATAGGTATATCGGGGACACCGGGGAGCTGTTTTTT. Protein product: CASSQDRYIGDTGELFF.

The chain uses TRBV5-8 and TRBJ1-1; D not certain. This CDR3 is built from 14 residues. The V end was cut by 4 bases, the J end by 1 base, with 11 bases between. Germline CDR1 is SGHTS and CDR2 is YDEGEE. The CDR3 is CASSLLAGNTEAFF. For the CDR3, the DNA is TGTGCCAGCAGCCTACTAGCAGGGAACACTGAAGCTTTCTTT.

This chain links TRBV15 with TRBJ2-3, with D perhaps TRBD2 (6 bases). CDR3 length: 14 amino acids. Trimming left V 0 bases short and J 4 bases short, with 8 bases between. Germline lookup yields CDR1 LNHNV and CDR2 YYDKDF (reference sequence). CDR3 nucleotides: TGTGCCACCAGCAGAGACCGGGGGTCAGATACGCAGTATTTT. This gives the protein CATSRDRGSDTQYF.

This clone has just one count. V usage is TRBV18 and J usage is TRBJ1-1; D is undetermined. CDR3 length: 14 amino acids. Germline V lookup: CDR1 KGHSH, CDR2 LQKENI. Trimming cost V 3 bases and J 0 bases, with 8 bases left between them. CDR3 nucleotides: TGTGCCAGCTCACCGGAGGGATTGAACACTGAAGCTTTCTTT. Translated, it gives CASSPEGLNTEAFF.

The gene calls are TRBV15 and TRBJ2-1, with 9 bases matching TRBD2. The CDR3 has 16 amino acids. V lost 4 bases and J lost 9; bases outside the gene matches: 13. Germline V gene lookup returns CDR1 LNHNV and CDR2 YYDKDF (reference sequence). The CDR3 sequence: CATSTRDRGLASEQFF. CDR3 coding DNA: TGTGCCACCAGCACACGGGACCGTGGACTAGCGAGTGAGCAGTTCTTC.

In this sample, this clone turned up once. J is TRBJ2-1 and V is TRBV25-1; TRBD2 matches 11 bases. The germline gives CDR1 MGHDK, CDR2 SYGVNS. The length of the CDR3 is 16 residues. Trimming removed 6 bases from V and 4 bases from J; junction bases left unmatched: 8. This chain's CDR3 is CASSPSGTSGYNEQFF. The CDR3 DNA reads as TGTGCCAGCAGCCCTAGTGGGACTAGCGGATACAATGAGCAGTTCTTC.

This clone is a singleton in its sample. The gene calls are TRBV5-1 and TRBJ1-3; 7 bases line up with TRBD1. Germline V gene lookup returns CDR1 SGHRS and CDR2 YFSETQ. The V segment lost 3 bases and the J segment 2 bases; nucleotides outside the gene matches: 2. The CDR3 has 14 residues. As DNA, the CDR3 is TGCGCCAGCAGCTACGACAGGGCTGGAAACACCATATATTTT. Encoded protein: CASSYDRAGNTIYF.